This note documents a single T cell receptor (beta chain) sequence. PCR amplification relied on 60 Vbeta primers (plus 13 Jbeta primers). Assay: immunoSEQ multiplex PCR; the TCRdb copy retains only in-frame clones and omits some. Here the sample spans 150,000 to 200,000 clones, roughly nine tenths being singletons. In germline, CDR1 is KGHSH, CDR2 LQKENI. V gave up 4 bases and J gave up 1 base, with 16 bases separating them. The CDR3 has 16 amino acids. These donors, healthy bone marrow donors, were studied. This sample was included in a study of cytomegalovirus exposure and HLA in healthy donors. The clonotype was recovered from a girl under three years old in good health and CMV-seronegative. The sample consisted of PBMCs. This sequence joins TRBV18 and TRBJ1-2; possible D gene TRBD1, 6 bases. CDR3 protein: CASSLTWDTSNYGYTF. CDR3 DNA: TGTGCCAGCTCACTAACGTGGGACACCAGTAACTATGGCTACACCTTC.